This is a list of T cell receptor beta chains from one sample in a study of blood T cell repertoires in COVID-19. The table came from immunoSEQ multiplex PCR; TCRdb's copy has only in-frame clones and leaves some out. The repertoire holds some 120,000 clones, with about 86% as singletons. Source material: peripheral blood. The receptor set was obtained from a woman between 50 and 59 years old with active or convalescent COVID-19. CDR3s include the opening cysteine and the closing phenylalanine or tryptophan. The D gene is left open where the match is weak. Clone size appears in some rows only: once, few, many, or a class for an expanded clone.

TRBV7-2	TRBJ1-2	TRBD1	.	TGTGCCAGCAGCTCCGGACAGGGGCCAAGTCATGGCTACACCTTC	CASSSGQGPSHGYTF
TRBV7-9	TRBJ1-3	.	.	TGTGCCAGCAGCTTAGGGGCCTCTGGAAACACCATATATTTT	CASSLGASGNTIYF
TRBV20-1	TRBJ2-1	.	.	TGCAGTGCTAGAGGCGGCGAGCAGTTCTTC	CSARGGEQFF
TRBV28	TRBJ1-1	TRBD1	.	TGTGCCAGCAGTTTAAAGGGGGCAGGAGGGAACACTGAAGCTTTCTTT	CASSLKGAGGNTEAFF
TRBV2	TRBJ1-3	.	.	TGTGCCAGCAGTCGTCAAGGGGGGGCGGGAAACACCATATATTTT	CASSRQGGAGNTIYF
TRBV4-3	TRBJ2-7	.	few	TGCGCCAGCAGCCGCGGGAACTCCTACGAGCAGTACTTC	CASSRGNSYEQYF
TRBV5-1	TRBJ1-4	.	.	TGCGCCAGCAGCTTGGAGGGAGGGTATGAAAAACTGTTTTTT	CASSLEGGYEKLFF
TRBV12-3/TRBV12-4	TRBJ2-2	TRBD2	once	TGTGCCAGCAGCTACGGGAGGGGGGAGCTGTTTTTT	CASSYGRGELFF
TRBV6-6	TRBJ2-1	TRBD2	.	TGTGCCAGCAGTTACACTAGCGGGAGTTACAATGAGCAGTTCTTC	CASSYTSGSYNEQFF
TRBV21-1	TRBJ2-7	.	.	TGTGCCAGCAGCAAAGATGGTTGGGGGGCCCGCCGGCTAGCGGGAGGGCCGGGCGAGCAGTACTTC	CASSKDGWGARRLAGGPGEQYF
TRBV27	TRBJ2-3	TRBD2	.	TGTGCCAGCAGTTTACCCCCCCTTGCGGGAGTGGGTCTAAGTACGCAGTATTTT	CASSLPPLAGVGLSTQYF
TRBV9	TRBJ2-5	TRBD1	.	TGTGCCAGCAGCCCCGTGGACAGGGGCCAAGAGACCCAGTACTTC	CASSPVDRGQETQYF
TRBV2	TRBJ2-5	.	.	TGTGCCAGCAGGGGGGACTCCCGGAAAGGGACCCAGTACTTC	CASRGDSRKGTQYF
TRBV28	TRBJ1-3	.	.	TGTGCCAGCAGTTTCTCCGGGGATGGAAACACCATATATTTT	CASSFSGDGNTIYF
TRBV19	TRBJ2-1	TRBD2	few	TGTGCCAGTAGGCGAATAGCGGGAGATTTGAATGAGCAGTTCTTC	CASRRIAGDLNEQFF
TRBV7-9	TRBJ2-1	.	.	TGTGCCAGCAGACCCGGGACTCCCTACAATGAGCAGTTCTTC	CASRPGTPYNEQFF
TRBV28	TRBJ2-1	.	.	TGTGCCAGCAGTCCCCGTACCGGAACCGGGAATGAGCAGTTCTTC	CASSPRTGTGNEQFF
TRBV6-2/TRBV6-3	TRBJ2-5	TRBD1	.	TGTGCCAGCAGTTTCCCACAGGGGTTTAACTCATCGGGTGGAAGAGAGACCCAGTACTTC	CASSFPQGFNSSGGRETQYF
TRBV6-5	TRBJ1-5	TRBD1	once	TGTGCCAGCAGCGAGGGACAGCACAATCAGCCCCAGCATTTT	CASSEGQHNQPQHF
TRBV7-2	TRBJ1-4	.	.	TGTGCCAGCAGCCTGTGGGAGCGCGAAAAACTGTTTTTT	CASSLWEREKLFF
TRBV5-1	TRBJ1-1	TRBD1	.	TGCGCCAGCTCAGATGACAGGGTATTGAACACTGAAGCTTTCTTT	CASSDDRVLNTEAFF
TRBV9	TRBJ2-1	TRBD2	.	TGTGCCAGCCCGAGATCGACTAGCGGCAGAGGAGAAGGTGAGCAGTTCTTC	CASPRSTSGRGEGEQFF
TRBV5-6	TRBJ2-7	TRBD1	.	TGTGCCAGCAGCTTCGGTGGACAGGGGGAATCCTACGAGCAGTACTTC	CASSFGGQGESYEQYF
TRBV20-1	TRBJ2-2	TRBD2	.	TGCAGTGCTAGTGGGGAGGGCAACACCGGGGAGCTGTTTTTT	CSASGEGNTGELFF
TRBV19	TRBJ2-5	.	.	TGTGCCAGTACCAGAGGCGCGGGGGAGACCCAGTACTTC	CASTRGAGETQYF
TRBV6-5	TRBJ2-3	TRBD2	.	TGTGCCGGAGGGACTACTAACACAGATACGCAGTATTTT	CAGGTTNTDTQYF
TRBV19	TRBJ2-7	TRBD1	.	TGTGCCAGTAGTATTTCGGGCAGGGGGCAAAACGAGCAGTACTTC	CASSISGRGQNEQYF
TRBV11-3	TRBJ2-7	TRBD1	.	TGTGCCAGCAGCGGGACAGCTTTCGACGAGCAGTACTTC	CASSGTAFDEQYF
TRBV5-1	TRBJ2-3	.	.	TGCGCCAGCAGCATCGGGGGCACAGATACGCAGTATTTT	CASSIGGTDTQYF
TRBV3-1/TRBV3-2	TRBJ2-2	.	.	TGTGCCAGCAGCCAAGCGGCAGGGTACACCGGGGAGCTGTTTTTT	CASSQAAGYTGELFF
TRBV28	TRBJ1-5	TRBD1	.	TGTGCCAGCAGCATCCCGGGACAGGAAATCAATCAGCCCCAGCATTTT	CASSIPGQEINQPQHF